A single sample gave rise to the 6 T cell receptor beta chains below, sequenced in a study of cytomegalovirus exposure and HLA in healthy donors. Researchers ran the PCR with 60 Vbeta and 13 Jbeta primers. Method: immunoSEQ multiplex PCR; TCRdb's copy keeps in-frame clones and lacks some. The sample data list around 70,000 clones. Material: PBMCs. All receptors come from a woman aged 25 to 39 in good health and CMV-seronegative.

V gene TRBV29-1 combines with J gene TRBJ2-1, with 13 bases that match TRBD2. Germline values: CDR1 SQVTM, CDR2 ANQGSEA. The ends lost 5 bases at V and 9 bases at J; junction bases unmatched: 4. This CDR3 region has 13 residues. CDR3 loop: CSVTSGRAGEQFF. The DNA for the CDR3 is TGCAGCGTTACTAGCGGGAGGGCCGGTGAGCAGTTCTTC.

The rearrangement uses TRBV6-5 and TRBJ1-1, with 7 bases lining up with TRBD1. J gave up 1 base and V 2 bases, and 4 bases lay outside the gene matches. The CDR3 sequence is 15 residues long. Germline V gene sequence: CDR1 MNHEY, CDR2 SVGAGI. The CDR3 reads CASSYIRQGNTEAFF. CDR3 bases: TGTGCCAGCAGTTACATTAGACAGGGGAACACTGAAGCTTTCTTT.

The V and J genes are TRBV30 and TRBJ2-1; 7 bases fit TRBD1. Germline V CDR1 and CDR2: GTSNPN, SVGIG (reference sequence). This CDR3 is 14 amino acids long. The ends lost 7 bases at V and 5 bases at J; junction bases unmatched: 11. The CDR3 bases are TGTGCCTTTGCCCGGGGACAGACCGACAATGAGCAGTTCTTC. This sequence encodes CAFARGQTDNEQFF.

Of note for this clone: The same CDR3 also results from other DNA sequences found in this sample. The chain has TRBV4-1 and TRBJ2-1; TRBD2 matches 13 bases. In germline, CDR1 is MGHRA, CDR2 YSYEKL. V trimming: 1 base; J trimming: 6 bases; junction bases outside the gene matches: 6. The CDR3 loop spans 17 amino acids. The DNA of the CDR3 is TGCGCCAGCAGCCAAGCAGGACTAGCGGGAGTGGTCAATGAGCAGTTCTTC. Translating gives CASSQAGLAGVVNEQFF.

Here the CDR3 DNA reads TGCGCCAGCAGTAGGGACAGGGTGAACACTGAAGCTTTCTTT. This sequence encodes CASSRDRVNTEAFF. The chain combines TRBV10-2 with TRBJ1-1; 9 bases are a match to TRBD1. The ends lost 5 bases at V and 0 bases at J; junction bases unmatched: 1. This CDR3 has 14 residues. Germline V gene data show CDR1 as WSHSY and CDR2 as SAAADI.

The chain employs TRBV10-3 and TRBJ2-2, with D possibly being TRBD1 (6 bases). The CDR3 contains 14 residues. In germline, CDR1 is ENHRY, CDR2 SYGVKD. V lost 10 bases and J 1 base, leaving 13 bases between the germline ends. CDR3 region: CATGQGRNTGELFF. Here the CDR3 DNA reads TGTGCCACGGGGCAGGGGAGGAACACCGGGGAGCTGTTTTTT.